This T cell receptor beta chain was recorded in a study of Graves' ophthalmopathy and Graves' hyperthyroidism. This CDR3 comprises 15 residues. Using RNA transcripts, the TCR beta CDR3 regions were amplified. Scientists carried out first-round RT-PCR using HTBI primers and then a second-round multiplex PCR. TCRdb analysed the multiplex PCR reads with MiXCR anew, one entry per CDR3 protein. The sample records a few hundred thousand distinct CDR3 sequences, 15% to 20% being singletons. In this sample, this clonotype turned up many times. With a much larger clone just one base away, this may be a read error.

This rearrangement joins TRBV12-3 or TRBV12-4 to TRBJ1-1, with 10 bases matching TRBD1. The specimen sequenced was peripheral blood. The TCR was taken from a woman aged 18-30 years with Graves' ophthalmopathy. The CDR3 region has the DNA TGTGTCAGCAGTTACCCGGGACAGGGGCGGACTGAAGCTTTCTTT. Encoded protein: CVSSYPGQGRTEAFF.